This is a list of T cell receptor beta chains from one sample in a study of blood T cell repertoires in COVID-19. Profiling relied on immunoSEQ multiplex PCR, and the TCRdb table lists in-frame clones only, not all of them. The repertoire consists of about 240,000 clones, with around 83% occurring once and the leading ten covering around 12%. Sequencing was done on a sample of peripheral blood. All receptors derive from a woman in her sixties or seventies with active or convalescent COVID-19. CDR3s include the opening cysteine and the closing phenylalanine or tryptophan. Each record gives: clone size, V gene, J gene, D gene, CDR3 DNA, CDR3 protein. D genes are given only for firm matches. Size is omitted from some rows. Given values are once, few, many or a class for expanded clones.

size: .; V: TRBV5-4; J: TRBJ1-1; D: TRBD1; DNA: TGTGCCAGCAGTCAGGGGGCGCGGGACATGAACACTGAAGCTTTCTTT; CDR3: CASSQGARDMNTEAFF
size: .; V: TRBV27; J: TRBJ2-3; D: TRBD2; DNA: TGTGCCAGCAATCTCAGGTCCAGCGGGGGCCTGACACGCACAGATACGCAGTATTTT; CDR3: CASNLRSSGGLTRTDTQYF
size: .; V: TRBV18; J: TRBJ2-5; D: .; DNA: TGTGCCAGCTCACCCGGTGGTAGCCTCGAGACCCAGTACTTC; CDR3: CASSPGGSLETQYF
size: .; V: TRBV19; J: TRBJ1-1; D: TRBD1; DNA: TGTGCCAGTAGCCTCCCGTGGACAGGGGGCTTGAACACTGAAGCTTTCTTT; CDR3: CASSLPWTGGLNTEAFF
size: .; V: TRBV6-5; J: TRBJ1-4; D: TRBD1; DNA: TGTGCCAGCAGTTGGGGGACAGTCCGATCTAATGAAAAACTGTTTTTT; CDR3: CASSWGTVRSNEKLFF
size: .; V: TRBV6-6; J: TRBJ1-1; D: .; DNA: TGTGCCAGCAGTTACTTGGGGGGGGGCACTGAAGCTTTCTTT; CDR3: CASSYLGGGTEAFF
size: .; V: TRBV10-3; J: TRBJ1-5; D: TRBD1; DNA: TGTGCCAACGGACAGGGGGTGGATCAGCCCCAGCATTTT; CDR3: CANGQGVDQPQHF
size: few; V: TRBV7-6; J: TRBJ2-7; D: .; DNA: TGTGCCAGCAGCCTTGGCGGGGGCCTTACCTACGAGCAGTACTTC; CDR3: CASSLGGGLTYEQYF
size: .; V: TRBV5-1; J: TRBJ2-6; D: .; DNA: TGCGCCAGCAGCTTGGGGCGGGATGGGGCCAACGTCCTGACTTTC; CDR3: CASSLGRDGANVLTF
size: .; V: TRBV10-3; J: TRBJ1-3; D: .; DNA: TGTGCCATCATGGGCCAGCTAGGAAACACCATATATTTT; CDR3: CAIMGQLGNTIYF
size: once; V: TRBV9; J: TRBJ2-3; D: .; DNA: TGTGCCAGCAGCCCCCGCTCGGCAGGGGTCCTCACCTCTACGCAGTATTTT; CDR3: CASSPRSAGVLTSTQYF
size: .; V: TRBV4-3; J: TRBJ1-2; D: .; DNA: TGCGCCAGCAGTCGAGGGGAGGGCTATGGCTACACCTTC; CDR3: CASSRGEGYGYTF
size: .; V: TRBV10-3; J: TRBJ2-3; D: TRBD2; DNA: TGTGCCATCAGGGGTAGCGGGGTTAGCACAGATACGCAGTATTTT; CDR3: CAIRGSGVSTDTQYF
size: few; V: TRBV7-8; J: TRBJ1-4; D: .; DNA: TGTGCCAGCGGGGGGATCCATGAAAAACTGTTTTTT; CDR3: CASGGIHEKLFF
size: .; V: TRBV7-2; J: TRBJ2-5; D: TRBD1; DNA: TGTGCCAGCAGCTTAGAGGGGGCGGGTGGAGAGGAGACCCAGTACTTC; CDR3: CASSLEGAGGEETQYF
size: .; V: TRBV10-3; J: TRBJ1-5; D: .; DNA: TGTGCCATCAGTGACAGGGGCGCGTCCTTAAGCAATCAGCCCCAGCATTTT; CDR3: CAISDRGASLSNQPQHF
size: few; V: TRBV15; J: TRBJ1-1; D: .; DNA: TGTGCCACCAGCAGAGGTTGGGGCGAAGTCGGTGAAGCTTTCTTT; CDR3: CATSRGWGEVGEAFF
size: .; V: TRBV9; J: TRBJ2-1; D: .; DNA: TGTGCCAGCAGCGTACCACAGGCGGCCAATGAGCAGTTCTTC; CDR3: CASSVPQAANEQFF
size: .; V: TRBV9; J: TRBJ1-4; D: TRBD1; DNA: TGTGCCAGCAGCCCCGGGGGGGGGACAGGGAATGAAAAACTGTTTTTT; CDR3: CASSPGGGTGNEKLFF
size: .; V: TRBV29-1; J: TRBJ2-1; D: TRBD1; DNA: TGCAGCGTTGAAGATTTGCCAGGGGGCCGTGGTGAGCAGTTCTTC; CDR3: CSVEDLPGGRGEQFF
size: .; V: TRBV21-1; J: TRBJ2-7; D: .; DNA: TGTGCCAGCAGACAGGGGACGAACCCTGACGAGCAGTACTTC; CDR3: CASRQGTNPDEQYF
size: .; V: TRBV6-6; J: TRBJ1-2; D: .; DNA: TGTGCCAGCACCCCCTGGTCAGGGAATGGGAATGGCTACACCTTC; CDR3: CASTPWSGNGNGYTF
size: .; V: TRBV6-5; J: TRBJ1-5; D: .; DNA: TGTGCCAGCGGCGGCGGGATTAGCAATCAGCCCCAGCATTTT; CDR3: CASGGGISNQPQHF
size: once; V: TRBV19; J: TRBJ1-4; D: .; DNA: TGTGCCAGTAGTATATACAGGGCGGGAACTAATGAAAAACTGTTTTTT; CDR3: CASSIYRAGTNEKLFF
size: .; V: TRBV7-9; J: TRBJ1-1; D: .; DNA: TGTGCCAGCAGCTCCCCCACAGGGGAAGCTTTCTTT; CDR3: CASSSPTGEAFF
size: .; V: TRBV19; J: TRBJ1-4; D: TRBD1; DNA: TGTGCCAGTAGTCGACAGGGTCCTACAACTAATGAAAAACTGTTTTTT; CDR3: CASSRQGPTTNEKLFF
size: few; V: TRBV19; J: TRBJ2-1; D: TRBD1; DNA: TGTGCCAGTAGTCTTGGACAGGGGTCCTACAATGAGCAGTTCTTC; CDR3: CASSLGQGSYNEQFF
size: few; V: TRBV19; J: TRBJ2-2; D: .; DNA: TGTGCCAGTAAGGCTGGGGCCGGAAGCGGGGAGCTGTTTTTT; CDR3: CASKAGAGSGELFF
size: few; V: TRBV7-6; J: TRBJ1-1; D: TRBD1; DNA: TGTGCCAGCAGCTTAGCCCAGGGGGCCTTCACTGAAGCTTTCTTT; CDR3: CASSLAQGAFTEAFF
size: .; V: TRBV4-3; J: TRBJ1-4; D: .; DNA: TGCGCCAGCAGCCAAGATCGAAGGGGAGGAGGTGAAAAACTGTTTTTT; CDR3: CASSQDRRGGGEKLFF
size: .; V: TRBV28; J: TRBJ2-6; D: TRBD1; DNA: TGTGCCAGCGGACAGGGGGCAAGTGGGGCCAACGTCCTGACTTTC; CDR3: CASGQGASGANVLTF
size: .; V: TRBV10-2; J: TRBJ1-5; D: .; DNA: TGCGCCACCGGGGCAGGGGTGGCGGACAATCAGCCCCAGCATTTT; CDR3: CATGAGVADNQPQHF
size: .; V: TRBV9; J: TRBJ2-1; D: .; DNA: TGTGCCAGCAGCGTAGACCCACAGCCAACGCAGCAGTTCTTC; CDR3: CASSVDPQPTQQFF
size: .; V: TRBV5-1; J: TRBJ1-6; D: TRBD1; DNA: TGCGCCAGCAGCCAGGGACAGGCAAATTCACCCCTCCACTTT; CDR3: CASSQGQANSPLHF
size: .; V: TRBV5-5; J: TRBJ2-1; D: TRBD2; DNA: TGTGCCAGCAGTTTTAGCGGGGGGGACTACAATGAGCAGTTCTTC; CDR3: CASSFSGGDYNEQFF
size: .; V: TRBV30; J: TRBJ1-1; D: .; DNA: TGTGCCTGGAGTGTAAGGGGGTGGGTAGGAAAGACTGAAGCTTTCTTT; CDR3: CAWSVRGWVGKTEAFF
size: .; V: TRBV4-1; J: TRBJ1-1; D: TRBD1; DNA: TGCGCCAGCAGCCGATGGACAGGGGGAGATAGGACTGAAGCTTTCTTT; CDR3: CASSRWTGGDRTEAFF
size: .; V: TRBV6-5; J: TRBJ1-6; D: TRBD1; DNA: TGTGCCAGCAGTTCCGGACAGGGAAGGGGATCACCCCTCCACTTT; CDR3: CASSSGQGRGSPLHF
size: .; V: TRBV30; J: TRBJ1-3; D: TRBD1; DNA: TGTGCCTGGTCCATGACGGGACAGGGAAGAAACACCATATATTTT; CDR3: CAWSMTGQGRNTIYF
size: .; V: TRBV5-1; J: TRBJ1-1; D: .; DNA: TGCGCCAGCAGCGTGGCCGACAGGAGGAACACTGAAGCTTTCTTT; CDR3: CASSVADRRNTEAFF
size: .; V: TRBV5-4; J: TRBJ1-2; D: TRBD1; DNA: TGTGCCAGCAGCATCGGACAGGTTATCTATGGCTACACCTTC; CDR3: CASSIGQVIYGYTF
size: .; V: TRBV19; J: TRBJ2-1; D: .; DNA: TGTGCCAGTAGTATAGATGGGAGGGGGGGCCGCAATGAGCAGTTCTTC; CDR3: CASSIDGRGGRNEQFF
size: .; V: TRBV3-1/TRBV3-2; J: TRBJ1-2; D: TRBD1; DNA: TGTGCCAGCAGCCGAAGAGGTAGTTGGACAGGGGCCTATGGCTACACCTTC; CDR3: CASSRRGSWTGAYGYTF
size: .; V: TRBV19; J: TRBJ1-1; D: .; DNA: TGTGCCAGTAGCCTACAGCTGAACACTGAAGCTTTCTTT; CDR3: CASSLQLNTEAFF
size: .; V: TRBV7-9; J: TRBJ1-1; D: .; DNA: TGTGCCAGCAGCTCAGGGGACCCTAGGGACACTGAAGCTTTCTTT; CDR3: CASSSGDPRDTEAFF
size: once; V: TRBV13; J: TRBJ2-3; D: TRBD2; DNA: TGTGCCAGCAGCCTTAGCGGGGGGGCCGGCACAGATACGCAGTATTTT; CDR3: CASSLSGGAGTDTQYF
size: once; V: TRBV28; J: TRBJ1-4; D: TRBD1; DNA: TGTGCCAGCAGTTTACTGGGGACAGGGGGTAAAAAACTGTTTTTT; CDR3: CASSLLGTGGKKLFF
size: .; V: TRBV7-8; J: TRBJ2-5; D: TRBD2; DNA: TGTGCCAGCAGCCCGGGACTAGCGGGGGGCCAAGAGACCCAGTACTTC; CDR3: CASSPGLAGGQETQYF
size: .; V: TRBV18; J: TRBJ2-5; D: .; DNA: TGTGCCAGCTCACCCGGGGAGGCGGAGACCCAGTACTTC; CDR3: CASSPGEAETQYF
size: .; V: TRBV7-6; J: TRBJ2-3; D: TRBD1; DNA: TGTGCCAGCAGCCCAGGACAGGGTAGTACGCAGTATTTT; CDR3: CASSPGQGSTQYF
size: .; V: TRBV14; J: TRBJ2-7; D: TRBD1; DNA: TGTGCCAGCAGGGCGCAGGGGGCTGACGAGCAGTACTTC; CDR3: CASRAQGADEQYF
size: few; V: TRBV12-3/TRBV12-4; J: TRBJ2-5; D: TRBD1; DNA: TGTGCCAGCAGGAACAGGGGAACGGAGACCCAGTACTTC; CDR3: CASRNRGTETQYF
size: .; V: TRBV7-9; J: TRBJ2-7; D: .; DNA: TGTGCCAGCAGCCAAGGACTCGGGGATTACGAGCAGTACTTC; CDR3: CASSQGLGDYEQYF
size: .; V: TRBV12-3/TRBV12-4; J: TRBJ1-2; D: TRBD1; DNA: TGTGCCAGCAGTCGTAACAGGGGGAATGGCTACACCTTC; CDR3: CASSRNRGNGYTF
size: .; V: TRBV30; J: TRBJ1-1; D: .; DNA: TGTGCCTGGAGTTTTATCACAGGCCCGAACACTGAAGCTTTCTTT; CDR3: CAWSFITGPNTEAFF
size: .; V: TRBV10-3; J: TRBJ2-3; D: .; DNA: TGTGCCACTCAGGGGAGGGCCGACACAGATACGCAGTATTTT; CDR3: CATQGRADTDTQYF
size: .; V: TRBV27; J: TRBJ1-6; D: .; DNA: TGTGCCAGCAGTTGGCCGAATTCACCCCTCCACTTT; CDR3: CASSWPNSPLHF
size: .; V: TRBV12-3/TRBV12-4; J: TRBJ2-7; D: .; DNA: TGTGCCAGCAGTTTAGACAGGGTGCCAACTCAGTACTTC; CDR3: CASSLDRVPTQYF
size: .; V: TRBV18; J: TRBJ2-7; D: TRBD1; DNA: TGTGCCAGCTCACCACGGAGCCCGGGACAGGGTTCGGACGAGCAGTACTTC; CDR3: CASSPRSPGQGSDEQYF